Shown below are 8 T cell receptor beta chains from a single sample sequenced in a study of blood T cells in healthy people across ages. Using a J-beta primer mix together with a sample-barcoded 5' primer, a second PCR was run for roughly 7 to 12 cycles. TCRdb reprocessed the 5' RACE reads via MiXCR and lists one record per CDR3 protein. The table lists roughly 2 million distinct CDR3 sequences, about 50% of them singletons. Sequenced sample: blood. The receptors originated from a woman between 35 and 50 years old in good health.

The chain couples TRBV15 to TRBJ1-1; D is unclear. CDR1 is LNHNV and CDR2 is YYDKDF in the germline V gene (reference sequence). This CDR3 has 13 residues. Trimming took off 8 bases at V and 0 bases at J, with 10 bases between the two ends. CDR3 nucleotide sequence: TGTGCCACCGCGGACGCTTTGAACACTGAAGCTTTCTTT. It specifies CATADALNTEAFF.

This clonotype was seen more than once but under ten times. The V and J genes are TRBV7-2 and TRBJ2-5, with D perhaps being TRBD1 or TRBD2 (5 bases each). Trimming took 1 base from V and 0 from J, leaving 9 bases between them. The CDR3 runs to 15 residues. Germline CDR1 SGHTA, CDR2 FQGNSA. This CDR3 is CASSLGDAYQETQYF. CDR3 nucleotides: TGTGCCAGCAGCTTAGGGGACGCCTACCAAGAGACCCAGTACTTC.

This clonotype showed up just a few times. The rearrangement links TRBV7-2 to TRBJ2-5, with D perhaps matching TRBD1 (6 bases). Germline assignment: CDR1 SGHTA and CDR2 FQGNSA. This CDR3 spans 15 amino acids. Trimming shortened V by 5 bases and J by 5 bases, and 18 bases separated the two germline ends. CDR3 loop: CASSQLTGLWETQYF. As DNA, the CDR3 is TGTGCCAGCAGCCAACTCACAGGGTTGTGGGAGACCCAGTACTTC.

This sequence joins TRBV29-1 and TRBJ1-2, with 7 bases that match TRBD1. Trimming cost V 7 bases and J 4 bases; bases outside gene matches: 12. The CDR3 is made up of 14 amino acids. The germline V gene has CDR1 SQVTM and CDR2 ANQGSEA. The CDR3 DNA reads as TGCAGCGCTGGGACAGCCCGGCGGGCCTATGGCTACACCTTC. Its protein is CSAGTARRAYGYTF.

The chain links TRBV27 to TRBJ2-1; a possible D gene is TRBD2 (5 bases). In germline, CDR1 is MNHEY, CDR2 SMNVEV (reference sequence). The CDR3 totals 16 residues. V was cut by 6 bases and J by 3 bases, with 18 bases left in between. The CDR3 reads CASSPVGETIYNEQFF. CDR3 nucleotide sequence: TGTGCCAGCAGCCCGGTTGGGGAGACTATCTACAATGAGCAGTTCTTC.

This clonotype was recorded a few times. The gene calls are TRBV10-3 and TRBJ2-5; 9 nucleotides line up with TRBD1. The CDR3 runs to 15 residues. Trimming at V came to 5 bases and at J to 4 bases, leaving 8 bases not matched to a gene. Germline V gene lookup returns CDR1 ENHRY and CDR2 SYGVKD. DNA of the CDR3: TGTGCCATCAGTCCGAGGCAGACAGGGGGAGAGACCCAGTACTTC. Protein product: CAISPRQTGGETQYF.

This clonotype was seen a handful of times. As DNA, the CDR3 is TGTGCCAGCAGTTTAGCGGGTGGACTGCACAATGAGCAGTTCTTC. Translated: CASSLAGGLHNEQFF. This chain connects TRBV12-3 or TRBV12-4 to TRBJ2-1, with a possible D match to TRBD2 (5 bases). The CDR3 spans 15 residues. V lost 0 bases and J lost 5, with 11 bases in between.

This clonotype was detected only a few times. This chain uses TRBV7-9 with TRBJ2-3, with TRBD1 as a possible D gene (5 bases). This CDR3 has 13 residues. The germline V gene has CDR1 SEHNR and CDR2 FQNEAQ (reference sequence). V gave up 6 bases and J gave up 2 bases, with 9 bases separating them. The CDR3 loop reads CASRPGATDTQYF. Here the CDR3 DNA reads TGTGCCAGCAGGCCTGGGGCCACAGATACGCAGTATTTT.